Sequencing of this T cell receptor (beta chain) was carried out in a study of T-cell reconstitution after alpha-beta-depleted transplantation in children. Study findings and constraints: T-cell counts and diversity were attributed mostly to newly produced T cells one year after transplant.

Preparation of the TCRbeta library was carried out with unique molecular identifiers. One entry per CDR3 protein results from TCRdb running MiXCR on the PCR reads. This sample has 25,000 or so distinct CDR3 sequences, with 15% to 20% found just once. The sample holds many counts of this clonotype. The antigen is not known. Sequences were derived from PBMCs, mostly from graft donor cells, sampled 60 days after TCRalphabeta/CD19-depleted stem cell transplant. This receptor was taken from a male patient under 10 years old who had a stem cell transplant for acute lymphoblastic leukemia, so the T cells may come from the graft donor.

Written as DNA, the CDR3 is TGTGCCAGCAATAGCCGGGGTCGCACTGAAGCTTTCTTT. The encoded protein is CASNSRGRTEAFF. This chain joins TRBV6-1 and TRBJ1-1, with D unclear. Per germline, CDR1 MNHNS and CDR2 SASEGT. The CDR3 consists of 13 residues. Trimming pared 7 bases from V and 4 bases from J, leaving 13 bases between.